The 13 T cell receptor beta chains presented below share a single source sample, sequenced in a study of OX40 agonist ivuxolimab in advanced cancers. Method: immunoSEQ multiplex PCR; TCRdb's copy keeps in-frame clones and lacks some. The data contain around 100,000 clones, 70% to 90% of them singletons. The starting material was CD4+ or CD8+ T cells sorted from blood, obtained in a trial of the OX40 agonist ivuxolimab. The origin of the receptors is an adult with an advanced solid tumor such as melanoma, head and neck, liver or kidney cancer.

The V and J genes are TRBV4-2 and TRBJ2-5; TRBD2 might be the D (5 bases). The V and J ends lost 0 bases and 7 bases respectively, with 9 bases between them. Germline loops: CDR1 LGHNA, CDR2 YNFKEQ. CDR3 length: 13 amino acids. The CDR3 loop is CASSQDPSGTQYF. In DNA, the CDR3 is TGTGCCAGCAGCCAAGACCCCAGCGGGACCCAGTACTTC.

The rearrangement uses TRBV10-3 and TRBJ1-2; no clear D. Trimming shortened V by 4 bases and J by 0 bases, and 9 bases separated the two germline ends. Looked up from germline, CDR1 is ENHRY and CDR2 is SYGVKD. This CDR3 region has 14 residues. The CDR3 bases are TGTGCCATCAGTGTTACAGAGGCTAACTATGGCTACACCTTC. Protein product: CAISVTEANYGYTF.

V is TRBV7-3 and J is TRBJ2-5; D is undetermined. Germline V gene data show CDR1 as SGHTA and CDR2 as FQGTGA. The length of the CDR3 is 15 residues. The V gene lost 2 bases and the J gene lost 4 bases, with 14 bases spanning the gap. CDR3 sequence (DNA): TGTGCCAGCAGCTTAGGGCTAGTACGTAGAGAGACCCAGTACTTC. Residues: CASSLGLVRRETQYF.

V and J are TRBV2 and TRBJ2-3; TRBD2 agrees at 10 bases. Germline CDR1 reads SNHLY; CDR2 reads FYNNEI. Unmatched junction bases numbered 7, after V lost 6 bases and J lost 1 base. The CDR3 spans 16 residues. CDR3 in DNA: TGTGCCAGCAGAGCAAGCGGGGGGGCCGGCACAGATACGCAGTATTTT. Translated: CASRASGGAGTDTQYF.

The chain recombines TRBV9 with TRBJ2-5; D is unclear. The germline V gene has CDR1 SGDLS and CDR2 YYNGEE. This CDR3 has 13 residues. Trimming took 3 bases from V and 4 from J, leaving 10 bases between them. The CDR3 nucleotides are TGTGCCAGCAGCGGTCGTCTCACAGAGACCCAGTACTTC. Amino acid sequence: CASSGRLTETQYF. Full variable domain (missing parts from reference TRBV9 and TRBJ2-5): DSGVTQTPKHLITATGQRVTLRCSPRSGDLSVYWYQQSLDQGLQFLIQYYNGEERAKGNILERFSAQQFPDLHSELNLSSLELGDSALYFCASSGRLTETQYFGPGTRLLVL.

The chain links TRBV29-1 to TRBJ1-1, with a tentative D call TRBD1 (5 bases). CDR3 size: 12 residues. Germline V gene lookup returns CDR1 SQVTM and CDR2 ANQGSEA. Trimming stripped 7 bases from V and 2 bases from J, with 11 bases between. This chain's CDR3 is CSARQTNTEAFF. In nucleotides, the CDR3 is TGCAGCGCCAGACAGACCAACACTGAAGCTTTCTTT.

This clone has a single count. This rearrangement joins TRBV27 to TRBJ2-3; 7 bases agree with TRBD2. Germline values: CDR1 MNHEY, CDR2 SMNVEV (reference sequence). V shed 4 bases and J 0 bases; nucleotides not matched to a gene: 10. CDR3 size: 17 residues. The CDR3 reads CASSSFLAAPSTDTQYF. The DNA for the CDR3 is TGTGCCAGCAGTTCCTTTCTAGCGGCCCCTAGCACAGATACGCAGTATTTT.

The chain links TRBV21-1 to TRBJ1-4; TRBD1 is taken as the D call from the table, unchecked against the DNA. TRBV21-1 is a listed pseudogene. The CDR3 is made up of 18 amino acids. The CDR3 DNA reads as TGTGCCAGCAGCAAGAGTAGGGGGACAGGGGGCAGGATTGAAAAACTGTTTTTT. Its protein is CASSKSRGTGGRIEKLFF.

The DNA for the CDR3 is TGTGCCAGCAGCCCTAGCTGGCAAGAGACCCAGTACTTC. Protein sequence: CASSPSWQETQYF. The rearrangement uses TRBV2 and TRBJ2-5; weak D call: TRBD2 (5 bases). The CDR3 is 13 amino acids. The V gene lost 6 bases and the J gene lost 2 bases, with 10 bases spanning the gap. Per germline, CDR1 SNHLY and CDR2 FYNNEI.

The V and J genes are TRBV19 and TRBJ1-1; D not certain. Germline V CDR1 and CDR2: LNHDA, SQIVND (reference sequence). This CDR3 is built from 13 residues. The V gene lost 8 bases and the J gene lost 1 base, with 11 bases spanning the gap. CDR3 nucleotides: TGTGCCAGTTCAGAACAGAGGAACACTGAAGCTTTCTTT. Protein product: CASSEQRNTEAFF.

This clone has only one observation. The rearrangement links TRBV27 to TRBJ1-1, with D uncertain. This CDR3 is 14 amino acids long. V lost 3 bases, J lost 4 bases, and 12 bases lay in between. Germline CDR1 reads MNHEY; CDR2 reads SMNVEV (reference sequence). The CDR3 region is CASSFTASGTEAFF. The CDR3 DNA reads TGTGCCAGCAGTTTTACTGCCAGCGGCACTGAAGCTTTCTTT.

Turning to this clone: A read error may produce the germline difference seen at one junction end. The J gene is TRBJ2-7, the V gene TRBV6-1, with 7 bases lining up with TRBD1. Germline-derived CDR1 and CDR2 are MNHNS and SASEGT. The CDR3 has 12 amino acids. CDR3 bases: TGTGCCAGCAGTGATCTTACAAAACAGGGGAACTTC. Amino acids: CASSDLTKQGNF.

The gene calls are TRBV19 and TRBJ1-4, with 7 nucleotides matching TRBD1. Germline V gene sequence: CDR1 LNHDA, CDR2 SQIVND (reference sequence). The CDR3 length is 14 residues. J lost 3 bases, V lost 6 bases, and 4 bases had no gene match. The CDR3 DNA follows: TGTGCCAGTAGCATACAGGGGCCTAATGAAAAACTGTTTTTT. Translating gives CASSIQGPNEKLFF.